One and the same sample provided the 22 T cell receptor beta chains below, sequenced in a study of blood T cell repertoires in COVID-19. Sequencing was performed with immunoSEQ multiplex PCR; in TCRdb, only in-frame clones are kept and a portion is missing. This table has roughly 50,000 clones, roughly 76% appearing once. Sequenced input: peripheral blood. These receptors came from a woman aged 60-75 years with acute or convalescent COVID-19.

The chain carries TRBV7-6 and TRBJ2-1, with unresolved D. Germline values: CDR1 SGHVS, CDR2 FNYEAQ. Trimming removed 0 bases from V and 4 bases from J, with 7 bases in between. The CDR3 runs to 14 residues. This CDR3 is CASSLATLYNEQFF. Written as DNA, the CDR3 is TGTGCCAGCAGCTTAGCGACACTTTACAATGAGCAGTTCTTC.

This clone was counted a few times. The chain uses TRBV3-1 (or the pseudogene TRBV3-2) and TRBJ2-6; D is ambiguous. This CDR3 region has 15 residues. V dropped 0 bases and J dropped 8 bases, with 11 bases sitting between them. Germline V gives CDR1 LGHDT, CDR2 YNNKEL (reference sequence). The CDR3 here is CASSQDLEETNVLTF. CDR3 nucleotide sequence: TGTGCCAGCAGCCAAGATTTAGAGGAGACCAACGTCCTGACTTTC.

This sequence joins TRBV3-1 (or the pseudogene TRBV3-2) and TRBJ1-5; 8 positions agree with TRBD1. Germline V CDR1 and CDR2: LGHDT, YNNKEL (reference sequence). The length of the CDR3 is 14 residues. J was trimmed by 4 bases and V by 4 bases; bases with no gene match: 3. The CDR3 is CASSRTGNNQPQHF. DNA of the CDR3: TGTGCCAGCAGCCGGACAGGGAATAATCAGCCCCAGCATTTT.

The rearrangement links TRBV4-1 to TRBJ1-1; a weak D match, TRBD1 (5 bases). The ends were cut back, 1 base at V and 6 bases at J, with 15 bases in the middle. CDR3 length: 15 amino acids. Germline CDR1 MGHRA, CDR2 YSYEKL. CDR3 region: CASSQAPGGAPEAFF. In DNA form, the CDR3 reads TGCGCCAGCAGCCAAGCCCCCGGTGGGGCCCCTGAAGCTTTCTTT.

This sequence joins TRBV10-1 and TRBJ2-3; 11 nucleotides agree with TRBD2. This CDR3 has 14 amino acids. The V segment lost 4 bases and the J segment 7 bases; nucleotides outside the gene matches: 4. Germline-derived CDR1 and CDR2 are WNHNN and SYGVQD (reference sequence). The DNA of the CDR3 is TGCGCCAGCAGTGCTAGCGGGAGGACTTATACGCAGTATTTT. As protein: CASSASGRTYTQYF.

The rearrangement uses TRBV7-8 and TRBJ2-1; the match to TRBD1 covers 9 bases. The CDR3 extends over 21 amino acids. Germline-derived CDR1 and CDR2 are SGHVS and FQNEAQ. V gave up 5 bases and J gave up 10 bases; unmatched junction bases: 30. CDR3 nucleotides: TGTGCCAGCAGCGCACTCAAAACCCAATTTCCGGGACAGGGAGGTGTAAGGGAGCAGTTCTTC. This codes for CASSALKTQFPGQGGVREQFF.

The gene calls are TRBV30 and TRBJ1-2, with 7 bases matching TRBD1. The CDR3 has 13 amino acids. CDR1 and CDR2 (germline): GTSNPN, SVGIG (reference sequence). The CDR3 sequence is CVSQGEAGYGYTF. The CDR3 bases are TGTGTCTCCCAGGGGGAAGCTGGCTATGGCTACACCTTC. The variable domain in full, with the rest retrieved from reference TRBV30 and TRBJ1-2, is SQTIHQWPATLVQPVGSPLSLECTVEGTSNPNLYWYRQAAGRGLQLLFYSVGIGQISSEVPQNLSASRPQDRQFILSSKKLLLSDSGFYLCVSQGEAGYGYTFGSGTRLTVV.

This chain links TRBV28 with TRBJ2-7; tentative D call: TRBD2 (6 bases). Germline V lookup: CDR1 MDHEN, CDR2 SYDVKM. With 3 bases removed from V and 0 bases from J, the gap between germline ends came to 6 bases. The CDR3 runs 13 residues. CDR3: CASSLGLSYEQYF. DNA of the CDR3: TGTGCCAGCAGTTTGGGACTCTCCTACGAGCAGTACTTC.

The chain employs TRBV5-1 and TRBJ2-3; 16 bases align to TRBD2. After removal of 4 bases from V and 0 bases from J, the junction contained 8 bases not matched to a gene. CDR3 size: 19 residues. Germline V gene sequence: CDR1 SGHRS, CDR2 YFSETQ. The CDR3 DNA reads as TGCGCCAGCAGCGGCGGGACTAGCGGGGGGGTTTCTAGCACAGATACGCAGTATTTT. Amino acid sequence: CASSGGTSGGVSSTDTQYF.

The chain combines TRBV2 with TRBJ2-7, with TRBD2 identical over 7 bases. Per germline, CDR1 SNHLY and CDR2 FYNNEI. The CDR3 extends over 17 amino acids. With V trimmed by 3 bases and J by 4 bases, 15 bases remained unmatched. Here the CDR3 DNA reads TGTGCCAGCAGTGATTTTGGTTCGGGCTCGGGGGGTTACGAGCAGTACTTC. Its translation is CASSDFGSGSGGYEQYF.

The rearrangement links TRBV28 to TRBJ2-5; 8 nucleotides match TRBD1. CDR1 and CDR2 (germline): MDHEN, SYDVKM. With V trimmed by 3 bases and J by 1 base, 22 bases remained unmatched. This CDR3 spans 21 amino acids. CDR3 loop: CASSFVANTDRGARSQETQYF. Written as DNA, the CDR3 is TGTGCCAGCAGTTTCGTAGCCAATACCGACAGGGGCGCCAGGAGCCAAGAGACCCAGTACTTC.

This chain joins TRBV10-3 and TRBJ2-5; 8 bases are shared with TRBD1. The V and J ends lost 3 bases and 3 bases, in that order; junction bases with no gene match: 6. The CDR3 is made up of 15 amino acids. CDR1 and CDR2 (germline): ENHRY, SYGVKD. The CDR3 nucleotides read TGTGCCATCAGTGACTCCCAGGACAGGGAAGAGACCCAGTACTTC. As protein: CAISDSQDREETQYF.

The V gene is TRBV19, the J gene TRBJ1-4; D is uncertain. Germline CDR1 reads LNHDA; CDR2 reads SQIVND (reference sequence). The ends were cut back, 4 bases at V and 0 bases at J, with 9 bases in the middle. CDR3 size: 15 residues. The chain's CDR3 is CASSRATATNEKLFF. CDR3 sequence (DNA): TGTGCCAGTAGTAGAGCCACTGCAACTAATGAAAAACTGTTTTTT.

This rearrangement joins TRBV7-8 to TRBJ1-1; D gene ambiguous. Trimming shortened V by 5 bases and J by 2 bases, and 12 bases separated the two germline ends. The CDR3 consists of 14 residues. CDR1 is SGHVS and CDR2 is FQNEAQ in the germline V gene. CDR3 amino acids: CASSLLTSNTEAFF. CDR3 DNA sequence: TGTGCCAGCAGCCTTCTAACCTCTAACACTGAAGCTTTCTTT.

The genes are TRBV28 and TRBJ1-5; D gene uncertain. The CDR3 has 16 amino acids. Trimming stripped 8 bases from V and 1 base from J, with 18 bases between. Germline V gene data show CDR1 as MDHEN and CDR2 as SYDVKM. The chain's CDR3 is CASFGYEGLSNQPQHF. The CDR3 DNA follows: TGTGCCAGCTTTGGTTACGAGGGCTTAAGCAATCAGCCCCAGCATTTT.

The CDR3 here is CALRSSYEQYF. The CDR3 DNA follows: TGTGCCCTGAGGTCCTCCTACGAGCAGTACTTC. This rearrangement joins TRBV30 to TRBJ2-7; no firm D call. CDR1 and CDR2 (germline): GTSNPN, SVGIG (reference sequence). Trimming left V 8 bases short and J 0 bases short, with 8 bases between. This CDR3 spans 11 amino acids.

The CDR3 here is CASRDRGSYNSPLHF. Written as DNA, the CDR3 is TGTGCTTCCCGGGACAGGGGATCCTATAATTCACCCCTCCACTTT. The J gene is TRBJ1-6, the V gene TRBV19, with 10 bases lining up with TRBD1. The CDR3 length is 15 residues. Germline lookup yields CDR1 LNHDA and CDR2 SQIVND (reference sequence).

The chain uses TRBV14 and TRBJ2-3, with a tentative D call TRBD2 (5 bases). V was trimmed by 2 bases and J by 6 bases, leaving 9 bases between them. Germline-derived CDR1 and CDR2 are SGHDN and FVKESK. The CDR3 length is 13 residues. CDR3 amino acids: CASSQNAGDTQYF. The CDR3 DNA follows: TGTGCCAGCAGCCAAAATGCGGGTGATACGCAGTATTTT. Drawing the rest from reference TRBV14 and TRBJ2-3, the complete variable domain is EAGVTQFPSHSVIEKGQTVTLRCDPISGHDNLYWYRRVMGKEIKFLLHFVKESKQDESGMPNNRFLAERTGGTYSTLKVQPAELEDSGVYFCASSQNAGDTQYFGPGTRLTVL.

This clone is a singleton in its sample. The V call is TRBV4-1, the J call TRBJ1-5; D might be TRBD1 (5 bases). V lost 1 base to trimming and J lost 11 bases, with 18 bases between them. Looked up from germline, CDR1 is MGHRA and CDR2 is YSYEKL. The CDR3 runs to 15 residues. CDR3: CASSQGWARAVAQHF. CDR3 bases: TGCGCCAGCAGCCAAGGGTGGGCCAGGGCAGTAGCCCAGCATTTT.

The chain employs TRBV5-1 and TRBJ2-5; 8 bases agree with TRBD2. The V segment lost 3 bases and the J segment 2 bases; nucleotides outside the gene matches: 6. CDR3 length: 15 amino acids. From germline, CDR1 is SGHRS and CDR2 YFSETQ. DNA of the CDR3: TGCGCCAGCAGCTCAGTAGCGGGGCCACAAGAGACCCAGTACTTC. Amino acids: CASSSVAGPQETQYF.

The gene calls are TRBV11-2 and TRBJ1-6; D gene unclear. From germline, CDR1 is SGHAT and CDR2 FQNNGV. The CDR3 sequence is 17 residues long. V lost 3 bases to trimming and J lost 3 bases, with 15 bases between them. The CDR3 reads CASSLRLPSHYNSPLHF. For the CDR3, the DNA is TGTGCCAGCAGCTTGAGATTACCATCCCACTATAATTCACCCCTCCACTTT.

This clone has a single count. The chain combines TRBV19 with TRBJ2-1; possibly TRBD2 for D (5 bases). This CDR3 region has 13 residues. V lost 5 bases to trimming and J lost 7 bases, with 12 bases between them. In germline, CDR1 is LNHDA, CDR2 SQIVND (reference sequence). Here the CDR3 reads CASSRGSTNEQFF. CDR3 nucleotides: TGTGCCAGTAGTCGGGGTTCTACTAATGAGCAGTTCTTC.